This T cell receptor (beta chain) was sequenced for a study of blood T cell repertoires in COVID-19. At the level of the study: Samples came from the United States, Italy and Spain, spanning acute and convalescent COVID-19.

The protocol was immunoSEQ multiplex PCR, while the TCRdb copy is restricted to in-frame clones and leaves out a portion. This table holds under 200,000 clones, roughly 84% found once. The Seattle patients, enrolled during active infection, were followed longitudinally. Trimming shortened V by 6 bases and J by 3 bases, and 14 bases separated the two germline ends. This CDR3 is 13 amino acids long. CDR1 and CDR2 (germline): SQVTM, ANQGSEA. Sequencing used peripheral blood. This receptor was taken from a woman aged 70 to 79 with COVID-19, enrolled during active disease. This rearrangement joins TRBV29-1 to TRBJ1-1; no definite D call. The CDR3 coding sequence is TGCAGCGTCCATCCCAGCGGGGACACTGAAGCTTTCTTT. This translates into CSVHPSGDTEAFF.